What follows are 22 T cell receptor beta chains derived from one specimen sequenced in a study of blood T cell repertoires in COVID-19. Sequencing used immunoSEQ multiplex PCR; TCRdb keeps in-frame clones, though not all of them. The sample carries around 240,000 clones, roughly 88% recorded once. The sample comprised PBMCs or T cells enriched from blood (not recorded which). The source is a woman in her 50s who had recovered from COVID-19.

The gene calls are TRBV6-1 and TRBJ1-5, with D maybe TRBD1 (5 bases). Trimming shortened V by 3 bases and J by 0 bases, and 15 bases separated the two germline ends. The CDR3 is made up of 17 amino acids. Germline V gene data show CDR1 as MNHNS and CDR2 as SASEGT. DNA of the CDR3: TGTGCCAGCAGTGACGGACAAGGGAAGGGTAGCAATCAGCCCCAGCATTTT. Translated: CASSDGQGKGSNQPQHF.

The chain combines TRBV11-2 with TRBJ2-5; 9 bases are shared with TRBD2. This CDR3 has 16 amino acids. With V trimmed by 4 bases and J by 2 bases, 8 bases remained unmatched. Germline V gives CDR1 SGHAT, CDR2 FQNNGV. The CDR3 is CASSSRAGGEQETQYF. CDR3 sequence (DNA): TGTGCCAGCAGCTCACGGGCGGGGGGGGAACAAGAGACCCAGTACTTC.

The CDR3 spells CASASQLMSLRKTEAFF. In DNA form, the CDR3 reads TGTGCCAGTGCCTCACAGTTAATGAGCCTCAGGAAAACTGAAGCTTTCTTT. The rearrangement links TRBV19 to TRBJ1-1; D is undetermined. V was clipped by 8 bases and J by 5 bases, with 27 bases between them. The CDR3 is 17 amino acids. CDR1 is LNHDA, CDR2 SQIVND, per germline (reference sequence).

V is TRBV14 and J is TRBJ1-1; TRBD1 might be the D (6 bases). V gave up 4 bases and J gave up 1 base, with 16 bases separating them. The CDR3 sequence is 16 residues long. Per the germline V gene, CDR1 is SGHDN and CDR2 is FVKESK. CDR3 nucleotides: TGTGCCAGCAGCCCGACGGACAGTCGTCGGAACACTGAAGCTTTCTTT. Amino acid sequence: CASSPTDSRRNTEAFF.

This clone appeared a single time. The chain has TRBV29-1 and TRBJ1-2; TRBD1 matches at 8 bases. From germline, CDR1 is SQVTM and CDR2 ANQGSEA. The J segment lost 8 bases and the V segment lost 4 bases, leaving 9 bases of the junction unmatched. CDR3 length: 13 amino acids. Here the CDR3 DNA reads TGCAGCGTTGTATGGCAGGGGGCTTCGGGCTACACCTTC. Its translation is CSVVWQGASGYTF.

The chain combines TRBV19 with TRBJ2-3; 12 nucleotides align to TRBD2. There are 16 residues in the CDR3. CDR1 is LNHDA and CDR2 is SQIVND in the germline V gene (reference sequence). V dropped 8 bases and J dropped 4; count of bases not matched to a gene: 10. The CDR3 bases are TGTGCCAGTCGACTAGCGGGGGCCGGGAGCGCAGATACGCAGTATTTT. This encodes CASRLAGAGSADTQYF.

The chain is built from TRBV12-5 and TRBJ1-4; 9 bases agree with TRBD1. This CDR3 comprises 15 residues. Germline-derived CDR1 and CDR2 are LGHNT and FRNRAP. V was clipped by 1 base and J by 8 bases; unmatched bases: 5. This chain's CDR3 is CASGLGDRAGEKLFF. CDR3 coding DNA: TGTGCTAGTGGTTTGGGGGACAGGGCGGGAGAAAAACTGTTTTTT.

This chain connects TRBV13 to TRBJ1-6; a possible D gene is TRBD1 (5 bases). Between the trimmed V and J ends, which lost 0 bases and 15 bases, there was a span of 18 bases. This CDR3 spans 15 amino acids. Germline assignment: CDR1 PRHDT and CDR2 FYEKMQ (reference sequence). Written as DNA, the CDR3 is TGTGCCAGCAGCTTAGGGCAGGACCCTCATAGGGGCCTCCACTTT. Its translation: CASSLGQDPHRGLHF.

CDR3 amino acids: CASSPPGGSRAGEQFF. The CDR3 DNA follows: TGTGCCAGCAGCCCTCCGGGGGGATCACGGGCGGGTGAGCAGTTCTTC. The chain recombines TRBV7-2 with TRBJ2-1; TRBD2 matches 7 bases. The ends lost 5 bases at V and 9 bases at J; junction bases unmatched: 16. CDR3 size: 16 residues. CDR1 and CDR2 from the germline V gene are SGHTA and FQGNSA.

The chain carries TRBV2 and TRBJ1-2; D might be TRBD1 (6 bases). V was clipped by 6 bases and J by 6 bases, with 26 bases between them. The CDR3 loop spans 17 amino acids. Germline CDR1 is SNHLY and CDR2 is FYNNEI. The CDR3 loop is CASSKTTPRNRADGYTF. The CDR3 DNA is TGTGCCAGCAGCAAGACGACCCCGAGGAACAGGGCAGATGGCTACACCTTC.

The chain employs TRBV6-5 and TRBJ1-5, with D possibly TRBD1 on 6 matching bases. The CDR3 has 15 amino acids. V was pared by 6 bases and J by 4 bases, with 16 bases between. Germline CDR1 reads MNHEY; CDR2 reads SVGAGI. The CDR3 sequence is CASSRTGISNQPQHF. Written as DNA, the CDR3 is TGTGCCAGCAGCCGAACAGGGATCTCTAATCAGCCCCAGCATTTT.

The chain couples TRBV19 to TRBJ1-2; 7 bases match TRBD1. The CDR3 is made up of 14 amino acids. Germline V CDR1 and CDR2: LNHDA, SQIVND (reference sequence). Losses at the gene ends were 1 base for V and 4 bases for J; bases not matched to a gene: 3. CDR3 loop: CASSIGQGSYGYTF. As DNA, the CDR3 is TGTGCCAGTAGTATAGGACAGGGTAGCTATGGCTACACCTTC.

The rearrangement uses TRBV7-2 and TRBJ1-6, with 7 bases aligning to TRBD1. Germline V gene data show CDR1 as SGHTA and CDR2 as FQGNSA. The length of the CDR3 is 15 residues. The J segment lost 6 bases and the V segment lost 5 bases, leaving 7 bases of the junction unmatched. CDR3: CASSQRQGGNSPLHF. DNA for the CDR3: TGTGCCAGCAGCCAAAGACAGGGTGGTAATTCACCCCTCCACTTT. Based on the CDR3 plus reference TRBV7-2 and TRBJ1-6, the full variable domain is GAGVSQSPSNKVTEKGKDVELRCDPISGHTALYWYRQSLGQGLEFLIYFQGNSAPDKSGLPSDRFSAERTGGSVSTLTIQRTQQEDSAVYLCASSQRQGGNSPLHFGNGTRLTVT.

The chain combines TRBV7-2 with TRBJ2-7, with TRBD1 matching 7 bases. V lost 5 bases and J lost 0; bases outside the gene matches: 4. The CDR3 covers 14 residues. Germline CDR1 reads SGHTA; CDR2 reads FQGNSA. CDR3 amino acids: CASSRRDSSYEQYF. The CDR3 coding sequence is TGTGCCAGCAGCCGCCGGGACAGCTCCTACGAGCAGTACTTC.

The gene calls are TRBV9 and TRBJ2-3; D gene unclear. Germline V CDR1 and CDR2: SGDLS, YYNGEE. The germline V and J ends were trimmed by 1 base and 3 bases, with 15 bases remaining between them. The CDR3 consists of 16 residues. The DNA for the CDR3 is TGTGCCAGCAGCGTAATGGGTAGAGGTAGGACAGATACGCAGTATTTT. This encodes CASSVMGRGRTDTQYF.

The chain uses TRBV7-2 and TRBJ1-2, with D possibly matching TRBD1 (5 bases). The CDR3 is 13 residues long. Deletions cut 3 bases from V and 1 base from J, with 6 bases between. Germline CDR1 reads SGHTA; CDR2 reads FQGNSA. CDR3 coding DNA: TGTGCCAGCAGCTTCGACAGTAACTATGGCTACACCTTC. Protein sequence: CASSFDSNYGYTF.

This clone appeared a single time. V and J are TRBV7-2 and TRBJ2-7, with no clear D. Trimming shortened V by 3 bases and J by 0 bases, and 6 bases separated the two germline ends. CDR3 length: 13 residues. Germline lookup yields CDR1 SGHTA and CDR2 FQGNSA. CDR3 loop: CASSLGYSYEQYF. DNA of the CDR3: TGTGCCAGCAGCTTGGGCTACTCCTACGAGCAGTACTTC.

The chain carries TRBV2 and TRBJ1-2, with TRBD1 matching 7 bases. J gave up 4 bases and V 9 bases, and 11 bases lay outside the gene matches. Germline-derived CDR1 and CDR2 are SNHLY and FYNNEI. The CDR3 totals 14 residues. DNA of the CDR3: TGTGCCAGTACCCGGGACAGCAAGCCCTATGGCTACACCTTC. This codes for CASTRDSKPYGYTF.

V usage is TRBV6-5 and J usage is TRBJ1-2, with D uncertain. This CDR3 has 15 amino acids. Trimming pared 0 bases from V and 4 bases from J, leaving 12 bases between. Germline V CDR1 and CDR2: MNHEY, SVGAGI. CDR3 in DNA: TGTGCCAGCAGTTACTCGTACGGGTTCGGCTATGGCTACACCTTC. Amino acids: CASSYSYGFGYGYTF.

The chain recombines TRBV6-5 with TRBJ2-7; 8 bases fit TRBD2. The CDR3 is made up of 15 amino acids. The junction had 4 bases not matched to a gene; V was cut back by 0 bases and J by 3 bases. CDR1 is MNHEY and CDR2 is SVGAGI in the germline V gene. The CDR3 spells CASSYSSSGYYEQYF. CDR3 DNA: TGTGCCAGCAGTTACTCGTCTAGCGGGTACTACGAGCAGTACTTC.

The CDR3 DNA is TGTGCCAGCAGCCCCGCGCGGGGTGACACAGATACGCAGTATTTT. Translated, it gives CASSPARGDTDTQYF. The chain combines TRBV7-3 with TRBJ2-3, with D perhaps TRBD2 (6 bases). This CDR3 has 15 residues. Germline CDR1 is SGHTA and CDR2 is FQGTGA. V was clipped by 5 bases and J by 2 bases, with 14 bases between them.

The CDR3 spells CASSSQGHYGYTF. The CDR3 bases are TGTGCCAGCAGTTCACAGGGCCACTATGGCTACACCTTC. The genes are TRBV27 and TRBJ1-2, with a possible D match to TRBD1 (6 bases). The CDR3 totals 13 residues. V lost 4 bases and J 3 bases, leaving 9 bases between the germline ends. Germline V lookup: CDR1 MNHEY, CDR2 SMNVEV (reference sequence).